The T cell receptor (beta chain) described here comes from a study of CD8 T cells in Susac syndrome. Germline loops: CDR1 SGHRS, CDR2 YFSETQ. J gave up 4 bases and V 6 bases, and 0 bases lay outside the gene matches. This CDR3 region has 11 residues. TCR beta was sequenced from blood CD8+ and CD4+ T cells. All included Susac syndrome patients satisfied recently defined diagnostic criteria for definite or probable disease. Negative isolation yielded CD4+ and CD8+ T cells, and FACS enriched TEMRA cells. Random hexamers were used to reverse transcribe an amount of about 0.5 to 1 ug RNA. TCRdb re-called the immunoSEQ multiplex PCR reads through MiXCR, storing one row per CDR3 protein. The sample consists of around 230,000 distinct CDR3 sequences, roughly 95% of them appearing once.

The sequenced sample was CD4+ T cells from PBMCs. The chain recombines TRBV5-1 with TRBJ2-5, with TRBD1 matching over 7 bases. The receptor's source is a human donor with Susac syndrome. The CDR3 sequence is CASNRGETQYF. CDR3 coding DNA: TGCGCCAGCAACAGGGGAGAGACCCAGTACTTC.